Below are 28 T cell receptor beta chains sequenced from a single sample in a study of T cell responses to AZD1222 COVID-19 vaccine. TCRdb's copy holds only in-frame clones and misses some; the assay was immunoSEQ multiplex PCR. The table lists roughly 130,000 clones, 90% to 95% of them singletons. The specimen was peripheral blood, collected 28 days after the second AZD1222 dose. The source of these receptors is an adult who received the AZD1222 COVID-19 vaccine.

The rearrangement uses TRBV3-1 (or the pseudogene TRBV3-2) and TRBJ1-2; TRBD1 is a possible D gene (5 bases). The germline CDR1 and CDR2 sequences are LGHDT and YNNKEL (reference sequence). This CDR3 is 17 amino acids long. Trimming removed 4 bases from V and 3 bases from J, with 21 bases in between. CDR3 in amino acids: CASSPYPVEGRHYGYTF. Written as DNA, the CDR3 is TGTGCCAGCAGCCCATACCCCGTGGAGGGGCGCCACTATGGCTACACCTTC.

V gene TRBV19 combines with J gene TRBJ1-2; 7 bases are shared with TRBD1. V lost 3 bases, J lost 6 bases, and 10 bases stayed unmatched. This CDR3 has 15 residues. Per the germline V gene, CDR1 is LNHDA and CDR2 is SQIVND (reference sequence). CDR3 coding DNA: TGTGCCAGTAGTATTTCCGGGACAGCAGTCCATGGCTACACCTTC. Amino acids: CASSISGTAVHGYTF.

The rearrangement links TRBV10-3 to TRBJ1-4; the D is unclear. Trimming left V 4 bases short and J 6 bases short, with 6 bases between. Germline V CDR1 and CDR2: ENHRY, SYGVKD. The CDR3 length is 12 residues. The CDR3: CAISGRDEKLFF. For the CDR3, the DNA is TGTGCCATCAGTGGACGGGATGAAAAACTGTTTTTT.

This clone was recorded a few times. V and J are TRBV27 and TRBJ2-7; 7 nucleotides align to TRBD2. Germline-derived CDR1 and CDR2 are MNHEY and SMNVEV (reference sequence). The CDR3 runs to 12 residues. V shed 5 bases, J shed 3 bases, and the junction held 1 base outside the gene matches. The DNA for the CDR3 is TGTGCCAGCAGTCGCGGGAGCTACGAGCAGTACTTC. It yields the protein CASSRGSYEQYF.

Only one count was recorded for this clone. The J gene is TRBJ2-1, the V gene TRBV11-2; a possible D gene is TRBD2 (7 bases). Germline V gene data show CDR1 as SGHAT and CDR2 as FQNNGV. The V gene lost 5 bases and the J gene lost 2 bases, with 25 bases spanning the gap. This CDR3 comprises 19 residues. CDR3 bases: TGTGCCAGCAGCCTGCGCCGTCCGGGGGGCCTAATGGCCTACAATGAGCAGTTCTTC. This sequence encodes CASSLRRPGGLMAYNEQFF.

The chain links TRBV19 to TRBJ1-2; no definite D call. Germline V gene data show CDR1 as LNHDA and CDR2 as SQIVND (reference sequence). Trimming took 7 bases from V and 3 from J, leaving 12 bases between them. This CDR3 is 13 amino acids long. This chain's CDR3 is CASTNNGHYGYTF. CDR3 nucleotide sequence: TGTGCCAGTACCAATAACGGACACTATGGCTACACCTTC.

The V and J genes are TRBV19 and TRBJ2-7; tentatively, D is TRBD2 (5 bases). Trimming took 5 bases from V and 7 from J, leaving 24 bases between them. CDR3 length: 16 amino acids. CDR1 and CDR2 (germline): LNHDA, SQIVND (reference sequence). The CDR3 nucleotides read TGTGCCAGTAGTCCTCCGCGCTCGAGGGTTCTGGGAGAGCAGTACTTC. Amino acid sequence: CASSPPRSRVLGEQYF.

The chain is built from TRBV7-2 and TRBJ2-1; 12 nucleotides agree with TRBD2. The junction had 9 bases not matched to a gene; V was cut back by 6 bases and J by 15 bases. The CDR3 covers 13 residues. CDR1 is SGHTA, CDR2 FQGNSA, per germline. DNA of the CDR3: TGTGCCAGCAGTTACGCTAGCGGGGGGGCGCCGTTCTTC. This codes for CASSYASGGAPFF.

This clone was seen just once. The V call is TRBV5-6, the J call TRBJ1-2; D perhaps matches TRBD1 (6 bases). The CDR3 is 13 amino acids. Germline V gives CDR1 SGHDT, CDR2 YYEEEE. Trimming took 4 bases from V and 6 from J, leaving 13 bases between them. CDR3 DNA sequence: TGTGCCAGCAGCGTGGGACGGACAGATGGCTACACCTTC. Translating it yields CASSVGRTDGYTF.

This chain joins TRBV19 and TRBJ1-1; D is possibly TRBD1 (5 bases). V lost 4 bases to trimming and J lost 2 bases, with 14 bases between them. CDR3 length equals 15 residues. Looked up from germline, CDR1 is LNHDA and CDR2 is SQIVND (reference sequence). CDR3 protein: CASSTRDGTNTEAFF. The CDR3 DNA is TGTGCCAGTAGTACCCGGGACGGGACTAACACTGAAGCTTTCTTT.

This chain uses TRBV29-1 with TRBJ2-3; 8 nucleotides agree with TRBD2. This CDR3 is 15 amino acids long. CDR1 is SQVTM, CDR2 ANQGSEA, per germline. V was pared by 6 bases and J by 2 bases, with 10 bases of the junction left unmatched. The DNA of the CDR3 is TGCAGCGTCGCTCTTCGCGGGAGGACCACAGATACGCAGTATTTT. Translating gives CSVALRGRTTDTQYF.

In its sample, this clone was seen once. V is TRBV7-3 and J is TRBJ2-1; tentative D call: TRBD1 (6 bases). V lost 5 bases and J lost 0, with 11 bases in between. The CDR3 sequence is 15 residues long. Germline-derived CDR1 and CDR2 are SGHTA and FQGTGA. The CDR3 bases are TGTGCCAGCAGCCTAGACAGGAGCTCCTACAATGAGCAGTTCTTC. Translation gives CASSLDRSSYNEQFF.

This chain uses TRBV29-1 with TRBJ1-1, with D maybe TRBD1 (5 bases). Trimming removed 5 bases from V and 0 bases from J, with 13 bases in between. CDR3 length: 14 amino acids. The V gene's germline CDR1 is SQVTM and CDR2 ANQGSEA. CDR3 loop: CSVLGEGVNTEAFF. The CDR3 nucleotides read TGCAGCGTTCTGGGGGAGGGTGTGAACACTGAAGCTTTCTTT.

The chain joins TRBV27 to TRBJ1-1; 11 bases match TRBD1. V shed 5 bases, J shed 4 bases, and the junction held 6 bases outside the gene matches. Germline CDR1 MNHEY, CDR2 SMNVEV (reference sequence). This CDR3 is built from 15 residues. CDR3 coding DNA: TGTGCCAGCAGTCTGGGACAGGGGGGTTTCACTGAAGCTTTCTTT. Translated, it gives CASSLGQGGFTEAFF.

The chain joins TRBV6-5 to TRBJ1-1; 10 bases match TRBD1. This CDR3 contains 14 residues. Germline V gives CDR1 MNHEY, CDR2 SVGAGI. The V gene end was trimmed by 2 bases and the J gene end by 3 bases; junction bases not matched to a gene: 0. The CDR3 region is CASSYGQGDTEAFF. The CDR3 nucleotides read TGTGCCAGCAGTTACGGACAGGGGGACACTGAAGCTTTCTTT.

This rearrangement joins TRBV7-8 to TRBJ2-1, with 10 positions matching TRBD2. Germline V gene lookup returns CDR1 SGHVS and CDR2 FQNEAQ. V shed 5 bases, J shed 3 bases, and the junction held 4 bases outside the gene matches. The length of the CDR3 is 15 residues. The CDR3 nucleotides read TGTGCCAGCAGCCCCGGACTAGCGGACTACAATGAGCAGTTCTTC. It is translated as CASSPGLADYNEQFF.

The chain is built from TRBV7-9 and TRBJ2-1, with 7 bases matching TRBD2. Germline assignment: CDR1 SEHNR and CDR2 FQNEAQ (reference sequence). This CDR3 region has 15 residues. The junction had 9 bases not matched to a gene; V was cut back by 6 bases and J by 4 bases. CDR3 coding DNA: TGTGCCAGCAGATTGGGAGGGGACTCATACAATGAGCAGTTCTTC. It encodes CASRLGGDSYNEQFF.

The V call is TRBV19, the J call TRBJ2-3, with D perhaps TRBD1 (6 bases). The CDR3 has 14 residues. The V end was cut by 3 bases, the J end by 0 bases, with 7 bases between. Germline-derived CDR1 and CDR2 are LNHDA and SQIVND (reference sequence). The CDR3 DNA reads TGTGCCAGTAGTATGCAGGGGAGCACAGATACGCAGTATTTT. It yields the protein CASSMQGSTDTQYF.

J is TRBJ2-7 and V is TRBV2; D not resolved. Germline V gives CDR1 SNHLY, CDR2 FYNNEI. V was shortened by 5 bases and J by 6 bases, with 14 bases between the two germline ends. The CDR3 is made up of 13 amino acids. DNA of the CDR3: TGTGCCAGCAGTCCCGGCAGCTTTTCCGAGCAGTACTTC. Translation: CASSPGSFSEQYF.

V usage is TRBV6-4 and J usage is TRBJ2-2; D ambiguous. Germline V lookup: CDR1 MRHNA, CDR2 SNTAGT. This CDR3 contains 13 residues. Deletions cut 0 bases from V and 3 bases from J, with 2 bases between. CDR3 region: CASSDSDTGELFF. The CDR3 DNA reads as TGTGCCAGCAGTGACTCTGACACCGGGGAGCTGTTTTTT.

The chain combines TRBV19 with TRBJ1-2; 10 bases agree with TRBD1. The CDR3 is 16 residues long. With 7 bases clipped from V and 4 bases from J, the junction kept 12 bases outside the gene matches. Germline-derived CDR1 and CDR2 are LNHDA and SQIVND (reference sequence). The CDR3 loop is CASNPQRTGGSYGYTF. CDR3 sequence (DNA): TGTGCCAGTAATCCCCAAAGGACAGGGGGTAGCTATGGCTACACCTTC.

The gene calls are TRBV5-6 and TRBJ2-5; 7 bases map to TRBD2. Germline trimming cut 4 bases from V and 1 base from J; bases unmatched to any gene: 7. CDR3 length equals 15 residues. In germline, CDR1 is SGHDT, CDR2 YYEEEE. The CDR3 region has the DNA TGTGCCAGCAGCCCAGTAACTAGCGTCCAAGAGACCCAGTACTTC. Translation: CASSPVTSVQETQYF.

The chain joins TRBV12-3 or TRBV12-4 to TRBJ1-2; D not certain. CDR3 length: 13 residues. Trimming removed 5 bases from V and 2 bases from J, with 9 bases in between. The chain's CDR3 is CASSTQGNYGYTF. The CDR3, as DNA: TGTGCCAGCAGTACACAAGGGAACTATGGCTACACCTTC.

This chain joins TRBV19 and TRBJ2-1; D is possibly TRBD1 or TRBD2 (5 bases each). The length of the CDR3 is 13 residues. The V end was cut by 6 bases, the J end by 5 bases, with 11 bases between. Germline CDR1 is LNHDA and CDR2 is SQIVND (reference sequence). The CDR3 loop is CASSYRGDNEQFF. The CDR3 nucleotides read TGTGCCAGTAGCTACCGGGGCGACAATGAGCAGTTCTTC.

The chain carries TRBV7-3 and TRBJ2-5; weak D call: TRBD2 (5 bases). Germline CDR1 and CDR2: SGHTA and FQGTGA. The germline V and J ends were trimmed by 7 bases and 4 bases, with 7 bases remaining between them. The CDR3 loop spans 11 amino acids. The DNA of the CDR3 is TGTGCCAGCACCCGGGGAGAGACCCAGTACTTC. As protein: CASTRGETQYF.

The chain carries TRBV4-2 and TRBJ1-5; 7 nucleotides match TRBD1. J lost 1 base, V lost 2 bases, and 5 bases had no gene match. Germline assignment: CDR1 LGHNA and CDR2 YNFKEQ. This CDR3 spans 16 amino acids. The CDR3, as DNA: TGTGCCAGCAGCCAAAACGGACAGGTCAGCAATCAGCCCCAGCATTTT. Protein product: CASSQNGQVSNQPQHF.

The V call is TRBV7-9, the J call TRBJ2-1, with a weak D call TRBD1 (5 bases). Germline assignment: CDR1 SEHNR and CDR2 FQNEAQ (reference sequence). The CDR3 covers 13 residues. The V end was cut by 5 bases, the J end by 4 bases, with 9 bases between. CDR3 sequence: CASSTDSYNEQFF. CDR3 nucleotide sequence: TGTGCCAGCAGCACCGACAGTTACAATGAGCAGTTCTTC.

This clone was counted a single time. The CDR3 loop reads CASSLGVISGQRNTEAFF. In DNA form, the CDR3 reads TGCGCCAGCAGCTTGGGGGTGATCTCGGGACAGAGAAACACTGAAGCTTTCTTT. V usage is TRBV5-1 and J usage is TRBJ1-1; 7 bases fit TRBD1. The germline CDR1 and CDR2 sequences are SGHRS and YFSETQ. After removal of 0 bases from V and 2 bases from J, the junction contained 13 bases not matched to a gene. The CDR3 runs to 18 residues.